This T cell receptor (beta chain) was recorded in a study of identical twins. General observations from the study: Those out-of-frame alpha sequences shared by twins showed an excess of low generation probability.

TCRdb used MiXCR to reprocess the 5' RACE reads, holding one entry per CDR3 protein. Of approximately 530,000 distinct CDR3 sequences in the sample, around 24% were seen once. Germline loops: CDR1 SGHDN, CDR2 FVKESK. V was pared by 1 base and J by 1 base, with 12 bases between. The CDR3 is made up of 16 amino acids. In regard to this clonotype: Its antigen remains unknown.

This sample was shared with a second study, whose subject was yellow fever vaccine responses in identical twins.

This chain connects TRBV14 to TRBJ2-3; D is undetermined. This receptor was taken from a woman aged 18-29 years in good health. Sequencing was carried out using CD4+ T cells sorted from blood. The CDR3 DNA is TGTGCCAGCAGCCAAGGTCGACTCATCGGCACAGATACGCAGTATTTT. It translates to CASSQGRLIGTDTQYF.